This T cell receptor (beta chain) is from a study of CD4+ T cells in melanoma. The protocol was immunoSEQ multiplex PCR, while the TCRdb copy is restricted to in-frame clones and leaves out a portion. The top ten hold more than 1.5% of the sample, which has 140,000 or so clones, 85% to 95% seen once. This CDR3 comprises 12 residues. Trimming left V 2 bases short and J 1 base short, with 0 bases between. CDR1 SGHVS and CDR2 FQNEAQ come from the germline V gene. The chain is built from TRBV7-8 and TRBJ1-5; no clear D. The sequence was collected from a human donor with melanoma. The DNA for the CDR3 is TGTGCCAGCAGCTTAAGCAATCAGCCCCAGCATTTT. This codes for CASSLSNQPQHF.